The present entry profiles one T cell receptor beta chain with its context. Original processing notes: It was from reference gene primer amplification that nucleated cell counts were estimated. Data came from immunoSEQ multiplex PCR; TCRdb stores just in-frame clones and leaves some out. V and J calls and clone size are given by that table; D and trimming were obtained from the DNA. The sample holds about 89,000 clones; just under 80% are singletons and the top ten take approximately 6%. These data are taken from a study of blood T cell repertoires in COVID-19. The trim removed 5 bases at V and 6 bases at J, leaving 12 bases unmatched. Looked up from germline, CDR1 is MNHEY and CDR2 is SMNVEV (reference sequence). The CDR3 loop spans 16 amino acids.

The source is a man between 65 and 79 years old with COVID-19, enrolled during active disease. Sequencing was performed on peripheral blood. The chain recombines TRBV27 with TRBJ2-2; 7 positions agree with TRBD2. The CDR3 region is CASSPGLAGLAGELFF. The CDR3, as DNA: TGTGCCAGCAGTCCCGGGTTAGCGGGTCTCGCCGGGGAGCTGTTTTTT.